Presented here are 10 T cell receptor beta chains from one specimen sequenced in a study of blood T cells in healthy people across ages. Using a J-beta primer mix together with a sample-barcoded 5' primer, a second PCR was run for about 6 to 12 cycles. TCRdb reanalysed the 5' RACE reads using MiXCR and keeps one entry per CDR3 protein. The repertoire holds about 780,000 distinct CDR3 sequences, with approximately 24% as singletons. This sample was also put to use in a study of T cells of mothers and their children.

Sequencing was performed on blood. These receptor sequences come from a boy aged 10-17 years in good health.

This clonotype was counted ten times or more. CDR3 in DNA: TGTGCCAGCAGCCCTAGGGGGAGCAAACAAGAGACCCAGTACTTC. Residues: CASSPRGSKQETQYF. This chain links TRBV5-6 with TRBJ2-5; TRBD1 might be the D (6 bases). V was trimmed by 4 bases and J by 2 bases, leaving 15 bases between them. The germline V gene has CDR1 SGHDT and CDR2 YYEEEE. The CDR3 is made up of 15 amino acids.

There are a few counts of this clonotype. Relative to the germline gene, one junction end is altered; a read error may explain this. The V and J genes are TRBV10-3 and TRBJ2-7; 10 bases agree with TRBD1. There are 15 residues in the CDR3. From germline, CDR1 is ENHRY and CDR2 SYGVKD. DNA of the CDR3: TGTGCCATCAGACTGCCGGGACAGGGGTCCTATGAGCAGTACTTC. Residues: CAIRLPGQGSYEQYF.

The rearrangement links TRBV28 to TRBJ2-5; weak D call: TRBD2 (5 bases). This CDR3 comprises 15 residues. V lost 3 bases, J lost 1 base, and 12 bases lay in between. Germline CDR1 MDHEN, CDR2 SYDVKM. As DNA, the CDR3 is TGTGCCAGCAGTTTTTATAAGGACTTCCAAGAGACCCAGTACTTC. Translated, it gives CASSFYKDFQETQYF.

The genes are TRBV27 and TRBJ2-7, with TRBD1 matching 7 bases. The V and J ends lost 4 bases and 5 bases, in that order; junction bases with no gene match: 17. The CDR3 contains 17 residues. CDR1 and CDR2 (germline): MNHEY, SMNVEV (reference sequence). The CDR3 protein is CASSYLQVAGGLNEQYF. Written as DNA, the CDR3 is TGTGCCAGCAGTTACCTTCAGGTGGCAGGGGGTCTGAACGAGCAGTACTTC.

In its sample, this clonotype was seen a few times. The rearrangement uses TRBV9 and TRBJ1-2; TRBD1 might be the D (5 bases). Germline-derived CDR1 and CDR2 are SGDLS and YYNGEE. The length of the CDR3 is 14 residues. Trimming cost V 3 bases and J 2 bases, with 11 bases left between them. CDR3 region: CASSAGRTNYGYTF. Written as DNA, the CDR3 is TGTGCCAGCAGCGCTGGACGGACAAACTATGGCTACACCTTC.

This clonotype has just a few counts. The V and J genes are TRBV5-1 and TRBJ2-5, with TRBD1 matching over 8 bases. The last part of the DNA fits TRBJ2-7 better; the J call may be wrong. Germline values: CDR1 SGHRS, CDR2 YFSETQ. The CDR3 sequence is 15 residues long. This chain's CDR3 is CASSPTGGIAYEQYF. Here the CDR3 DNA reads TGCGCCAGCAGCCCCACAGGGGGGATCGCCTACGAGCAGTACTTC.

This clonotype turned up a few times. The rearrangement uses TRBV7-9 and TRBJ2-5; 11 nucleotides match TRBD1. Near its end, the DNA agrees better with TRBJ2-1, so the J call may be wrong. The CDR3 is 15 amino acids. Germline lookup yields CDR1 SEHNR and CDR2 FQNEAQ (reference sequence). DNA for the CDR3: TGTGCCAGCAGCTCGGGACAGGGGGGTGTCAATGAGCAGTTCTTC. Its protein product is CASSSGQGGVNEQFF.

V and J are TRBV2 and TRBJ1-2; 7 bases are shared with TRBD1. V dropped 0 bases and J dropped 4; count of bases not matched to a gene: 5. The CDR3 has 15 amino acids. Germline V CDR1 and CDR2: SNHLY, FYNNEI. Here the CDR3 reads CASSEAPGQAYGYTF. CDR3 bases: TGTGCCAGCAGTGAAGCCCCTGGACAGGCCTATGGCTACACCTTC. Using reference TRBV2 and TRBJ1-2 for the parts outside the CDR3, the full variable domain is EPEVTQTPSHQVTQMGQEVILRCVPISNHLYFYWYRQILGQKVEFLVSFYNNEISEKSEIFDDQFSVERPDGSNFTLKIRSTKLEDSAMYFCASSEAPGQAYGYTFGSGTRLTVV.

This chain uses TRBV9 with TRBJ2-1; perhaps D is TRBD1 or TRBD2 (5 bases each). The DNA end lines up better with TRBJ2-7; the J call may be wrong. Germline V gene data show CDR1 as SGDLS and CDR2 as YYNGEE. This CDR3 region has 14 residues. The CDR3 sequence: CASSVGDSAYEQYF. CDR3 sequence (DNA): TGTGCCAGCAGCGTGGGAGACAGCGCCTACGAGCAGTACTTC.

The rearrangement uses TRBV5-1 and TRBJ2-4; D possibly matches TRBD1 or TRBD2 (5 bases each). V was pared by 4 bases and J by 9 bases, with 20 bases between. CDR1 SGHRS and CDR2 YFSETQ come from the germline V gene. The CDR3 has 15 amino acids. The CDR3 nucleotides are TGCGCCAGCAGCCCGATGGACGGGGCGAACGGCATTCAGTACTTC. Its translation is CASSPMDGANGIQYF.